This T cell receptor (beta chain) stems from a study of T cell responses to AZD1222 COVID-19 vaccine. Points on this clone: What it binds is unknown.

Second-dose recipients at about 4 or about 12 weeks were treated as one pooled group. General study findings and limits: At 160-218 and 743-854, vaccine-associated CD4 TCRs were dominant, and they spanned spike. Donor demographics were predominantly white British with a female majority; clonal diversity may be underestimated.

Here immunoSEQ multiplex PCR was the method, and the copy in TCRdb shows in-frame clones only, minus some. Among around 120,000 clones listed, roughly 88% were seen once. The germline V and J ends were trimmed by 4 bases and 1 base, with 19 bases remaining between them. The CDR3 is 18 residues long. Germline V CDR1 and CDR2: LNHDA, SQIVND (reference sequence). The material sequenced was peripheral blood, taken 28 days after the second AZD1222 dose. This TCR was recovered from an adult who received the AZD1222 COVID-19 vaccine. The chain couples TRBV19 to TRBJ2-2; D is possibly TRBD1 (6 bases). The CDR3 loop is CASSTPALARGNTGELFF. The DNA for the CDR3 is TGTGCCAGTAGTACCCCCGCTCTGGCCAGGGGGAACACCGGGGAGCTGTTTTTT.